What follows describes a single TCR beta chain. What it binds is unknown. The data derive from a study of cytomegalovirus exposure and HLA in healthy donors. The PCR was carried out with 60 Vbeta primers and 13 Jbeta primers. The assay was immunoSEQ multiplex PCR, and TCRdb's table has in-frame clones only and misses some. The table has 90,000 to 120,000 clones, 81% seen once. Germline loops: CDR1 SQVTM, CDR2 ANQGSEA. This CDR3 spans 11 amino acids. Trimming shortened V by 7 bases and J by 11 bases, and 17 bases separated the two germline ends. Whole-study findings and limits: Certain sequence variants were highly shared and formed a cluster, and this cluster was likely a sequencing artifact. Prior analysis indicated that the majority of TCR beta V segments exhibited productivity approximately 87% or approximately 30% of the time.

Material for sequencing was PBMCs. The sequence was collected from a man aged 25 to 40 in good health and CMV-seronegative. The chain is built from TRBV29-1 and TRBJ2-5; unclear D gene. CDR3 sequence reads: CSATHSGEQYF. The CDR3 bases are TGCAGCGCCACTCACTCGGGTGAGCAGTACTTC.